One sample yielded the 17 T cell receptor beta chains listed below, sequenced in a study of blood T cell repertoires in COVID-19. TCRdb's copy holds only in-frame clones and misses some; the assay was immunoSEQ multiplex PCR. The repertoire has 80,000 or so clones, roughly 91% of them found once; the top ten carry more than 0.85%. The sample was peripheral blood. These receptors originate from a woman between 45 and 65 years old in a cohort sampled during active COVID-19.

The chain recombines TRBV3-1 (or the pseudogene TRBV3-2) with TRBJ2-1; D unresolved. Germline V gene data show CDR1 as LGHDT and CDR2 as YNNKEL (reference sequence). The V and J ends lost 4 bases and 7 bases respectively, with 11 bases between them. This CDR3 is built from 13 residues. CDR3 nucleotides: TGTGCCAGCAGCCTCCCCCCTAGGAATGAGCAGTTCTTC. Translation gives CASSLPPRNEQFF.

The chain carries TRBV6-4 and TRBJ1-2; D possibly corresponds to TRBD1 (6 bases). Per germline, CDR1 MRHNA and CDR2 SNTAGT. Trimming pared 5 bases from V and 7 bases from J, leaving 17 bases between. There are 14 residues in the CDR3. In DNA, the CDR3 is TGTGCCAGCAGTTCCGACAGGTCCACTGGTGGCTACACCTTC. Amino acids: CASSSDRSTGGYTF.

The chain combines TRBV10-2 with TRBJ2-7; 9 nucleotides match TRBD1. Germline CDR1 and CDR2: WSHSY and SAAADI. The CDR3 runs 12 residues. V gave up 8 bases and J gave up 5 bases; unmatched junction bases: 4. The CDR3 reads CASQRQGDEQYF. The CDR3 DNA reads as TGCGCCAGCCAAAGACAGGGGGACGAGCAGTACTTC.

V and J are TRBV27 and TRBJ1-1; TRBD1 aligns across 8 bases. With V trimmed by 5 bases and J by 3 bases, 8 bases remained unmatched. The CDR3 has 15 amino acids. Germline V gives CDR1 MNHEY, CDR2 SMNVEV (reference sequence). The CDR3 sequence: CASSLGTGADTEAFF. For the CDR3, the DNA is TGTGCCAGCAGTCTCGGGACAGGCGCGGACACTGAAGCTTTCTTT.

The chain employs TRBV2 and TRBJ2-5, with 8 bases aligning to TRBD1. Germline V lookup: CDR1 SNHLY, CDR2 FYNNEI. Losses at the gene ends were 5 bases for V and 6 bases for J; bases not matched to a gene: 11. This CDR3 has 15 amino acids. Written as DNA, the CDR3 is TGTGCCAGCAGTCTTGGTGCAGGGGGCGAAAAGACCCAGTACTTC. This encodes CASSLGAGGEKTQYF.

The chain employs TRBV13 and TRBJ1-1, with 8 bases identical to TRBD1. This CDR3 is 15 amino acids long. Trimming took 5 bases from V and 11 from J; bases not matched to a gene: 16. CDR1 is PRHDT, CDR2 FYEKMQ, per germline (reference sequence). CDR3 nucleotides: TGTGCCAGCAGCCCGAGGACAGGGAGGGGGTTGGAGGCTTTCTTT. Its protein product is CASSPRTGRGLEAFF.

The J gene is TRBJ2-5, the V gene TRBV5-6; 11 nucleotides match TRBD1. J gave up 5 bases and V 3 bases, and 3 bases lay outside the gene matches. The CDR3 consists of 14 residues. CDR1 and CDR2 from the germline V gene are SGHDT and YYEEEE. This CDR3 is CASSWTGGRETQYF. In DNA, the CDR3 is TGTGCCAGCAGCTGGACAGGGGGCAGGGAGACCCAGTACTTC.

CDR3 sequence: CATSERTSGREKDTQYF. Here the CDR3 DNA reads TGTGCCACCAGTGAGAGGACTAGCGGGAGAGAGAAAGATACGCAGTATTTT. The rearrangement joins TRBV24-1 to TRBJ2-3; 13 positions agree with TRBD2. The CDR3 consists of 17 residues. Germline V gene data show CDR1 as KGHDR and CDR2 as SFDVKD. V lost 4 bases and J lost 5; bases outside the gene matches: 8.

The chain combines TRBV6-6 with TRBJ2-2; D is perhaps TRBD1 (6 bases). The CDR3 length is 15 residues. CDR1 and CDR2 from the germline V gene are MNHNY and SVGAGI (reference sequence). V was pared by 7 bases and J by 5 bases, with 17 bases between. In nucleotides, the CDR3 is TGTGCCAGCATCCCTAGGGACACAAGTACCGGGGAGCTGTTTTTT. This codes for CASIPRDTSTGELFF.

V and J are TRBV11-3 and TRBJ2-7, with D hard to call. The CDR3 totals 12 residues. Germline V lookup: CDR1 SGHNT, CDR2 YENEEA. Deletions cut 1 base from V and 6 bases from J, with 7 bases between. CDR3 amino acids: CASSLGVGEQYF. The DNA for the CDR3 is TGTGCCAGCAGCTTAGGAGTCGGCGAGCAGTACTTC.

The J gene is TRBJ2-1, the V gene TRBV18; 10 nucleotides match TRBD2. The CDR3 contains 15 residues. CDR1 and CDR2 from the germline V gene are KGHSH and LQKENI. Losses at the gene ends were 3 bases for V and 4 bases for J; bases not matched to a gene: 3. The CDR3 region has the DNA TGTGCCAGCTCACCCACTAGCGGGACATACAATGAGCAGTTCTTC. Amino acids: CASSPTSGTYNEQFF. Full variable domain (rest looked up from reference TRBV18 and TRBJ2-1): NAGVMQNPRHLVRRRGQEARLRCSPMKGHSHVYWYRQLPEEGLKFMVYLQKENIIDESGMPKERFSAEFPKEGPSILRIQQVVRGDSAAYFCASSPTSGTYNEQFFGPGTRLTVL.

The chain carries TRBV28 and TRBJ1-6, with D possibly matching TRBD1 (5 bases). Germline-derived CDR1 and CDR2 are MDHEN and SYDVKM. The CDR3 is 13 residues long. The ends were cut back, 8 bases at V and 6 bases at J, with 11 bases in the middle. The CDR3 protein is CASGGLLNSPLHF. CDR3 DNA sequence: TGTGCCAGCGGGGGACTGCTTAATTCACCCCTCCACTTT.

This clone was seen just once. The chain recombines TRBV15 with TRBJ2-3; 9 bases line up with TRBD1. Trimming removed 5 bases from V and 2 bases from J; junction bases left unmatched: 5. Per the germline V gene, CDR1 is LNHNV and CDR2 is YYDKDF (reference sequence). There are 15 residues in the CDR3. The CDR3 DNA reads as TGTGCCACCAGCGTCGGGACAGGGCACACAGATACGCAGTATTTT. This codes for CATSVGTGHTDTQYF.

The chain has TRBV6-5 and TRBJ2-1, with 7 bases lining up with TRBD2. CDR1 and CDR2 (germline): MNHEY, SVGAGI. V shed 11 bases, J shed 2 bases, and the junction held 9 bases outside the gene matches. CDR3 size: 14 residues. This CDR3 reads CAGGRVGPYNEQFF. In nucleotides, the CDR3 is TGTGCCGGAGGGAGGGTAGGGCCCTACAATGAGCAGTTCTTC.

This clone was picked up one time. The gene calls are TRBV5-6 and TRBJ1-5; TRBD1 might be the D (5 bases). The germline V and J ends were trimmed by 4 bases and 2 bases, with 13 bases remaining between them. The CDR3 spans 15 residues. Germline V gives CDR1 SGHDT, CDR2 YYEEEE. The CDR3 region is CASSRWGEGNQPQHF. The CDR3, as DNA: TGTGCCAGCAGCCGGTGGGGGGAGGGCAATCAGCCCCAGCATTTT.

The chain joins TRBV19 to TRBJ2-2; possible D gene TRBD2, 6 bases. The ends were cut back, 5 bases at V and 2 bases at J, with 18 bases in the middle. In germline, CDR1 is LNHDA, CDR2 SQIVND (reference sequence). There are 17 residues in the CDR3. The CDR3 region is CASSLASAKANTGELFF. The DNA for the CDR3 is TGTGCCAGTAGTCTAGCTAGCGCTAAAGCCAACACCGGGGAGCTGTTTTTT.

This clone was seen a few times. The chain carries TRBV4-1 and TRBJ2-1; TRBD1 matches 7 bases. The germline gives CDR1 MGHRA, CDR2 YSYEKL. The CDR3 has 15 amino acids. J was trimmed by 7 bases and V by 7 bases; bases with no gene match: 13. CDR3 in amino acids: CASIASRPGGNEQFF. The CDR3 bases are TGCGCCAGCATCGCAAGCCGTCCAGGGGGAAATGAGCAGTTCTTC.